A few counts support the clone carrying this T cell receptor (beta chain). Here immunoSEQ multiplex PCR was the method, and the copy in TCRdb shows in-frame clones only, minus some. The sample has 120,000 to 150,000 clones, 84% seen once. The sample originates from a study of blood T cell repertoires in COVID-19. The sequence derives from a woman in her fifties or sixties with acute COVID-19. The sequenced sample was PBMCs or T cells enriched from blood (not recorded which).

The DNA of the CDR3 is TGTGCCAGCTCACCTATGGACATCTCTGGAAACACCATATATTTT. The encoded protein is CASSPMDISGNTIYF. The V and J genes are TRBV18 and TRBJ1-3; D might be TRBD1 (5 bases). This CDR3 contains 15 residues. Germline V gene lookup returns CDR1 KGHSH and CDR2 LQKENI. Trimming pared 3 bases from V and 0 bases from J, leaving 9 bases between.